Listed below are T cell receptor beta chains from one sample, sequenced in a study of blood T cell repertoires in COVID-19. The repertoire was sequenced with immunoSEQ multiplex PCR; TCRdb's copy has only in-frame clones and lacks some. The sample consists of roughly 160,000 clones, 70% to 85% of them appearing once. Sequences were obtained from peripheral blood. These receptors all stem from a man older than 75 with COVID-19, enrolled during active disease. Each CDR3 is given with its conserved first and last residue. Fields, in order: CDR3 DNA, CDR3 protein, V gene, J gene, clone size, D gene. A D gene is named only where the DNA matches it firmly. Where a row states a size, it is once, few, many or the class of an expanded clone; other rows omit it.

TGTGCCAGCTCTCCCGGGACTAGCGGAGATACGCAGTATTTT	CASSPGTSGDTQYF	TRBV18	TRBJ2-3	.	TRBD2
TGTGCCACCTCGGGGATAAACACTGAAGCTTTCTTT	CATSGINTEAFF	TRBV19	TRBJ1-1	.	.
TGTGCCAGCAGCCCCCAACAGGGGAGAAACACTGAAGCTTTCTTT	CASSPQQGRNTEAFF	TRBV7-2	TRBJ1-1	few	TRBD1
TGCGCCAGCAGCCAAGCCCCCTTCTCCTACGAGCAGTACTTC	CASSQAPFSYEQYF	TRBV4-1	TRBJ2-7	few	.
TGTGCCAGCAGCTTAATAGGGGGAGTGAGAACTGAAGCTTTCTTT	CASSLIGGVRTEAFF	TRBV7-2	TRBJ1-1	.	.
TGCACCAGCAGCCAAGACCCACTAGCGGGGGGCCTAATTAGCTCCTACAATGAGCAGTTCTTC	CTSSQDPLAGGLISSYNEQFF	TRBV1	TRBJ2-1	few	.
TGCGCCAGCGGGACAACCCAAAGCACAGATACGCAGTATTTT	CASGTTQSTDTQYF	TRBV5-1	TRBJ2-3	.	.
TGTGCCAGCAGCAAGACCCTGACAGCCAAGCCTAACTATGGCTACACCTTC	CASSKTLTAKPNYGYTF	TRBV5-8	TRBJ1-2	.	.
TGTGCCAGCAGCCCCCCCCCTGGGGGCGTTTACGAGCAGTACTTC	CASSPPPGGVYEQYF	TRBV25-1	TRBJ2-7	.	.
TGTGCCAGCAGCTTGGGGGGCCCCCCACAGGGTTCAACGACTAATGAAAAACTGTTTTTT	CASSLGGPPQGSTTNEKLFF	TRBV5-4	TRBJ1-4	.	.
TGTGCCACCAGCAGGGGGGACACCTTGAACACCGGGGAGCTGTTTTTT	CATSRGDTLNTGELFF	TRBV15	TRBJ2-2	.	.
TGTGCCAGCAGTCCTTCGTTAGTCGAAAAACTGTTTTTT	CASSPSLVEKLFF	TRBV12-3/TRBV12-4	TRBJ1-4	.	.
TGTGCCAGCAGCCAAATCGCGAAGGGGCAAGAGACCCAGTACTTC	CASSQIAKGQETQYF	TRBV3-1/TRBV3-2	TRBJ2-5	.	.
TGTGCCAGCAGTCGAGCGGGGAAATACAATGAGCAGTTCTTC	CASSRAGKYNEQFF	TRBV6-5	TRBJ2-1	.	TRBD2